This T cell receptor beta chain came from a study of radiotherapy plus CTLA-4 blockade in lung cancer. This CDR3 contains 14 residues. CDR1 is SQVTM and CDR2 is ANQGSEA in the germline V gene. Trimming removed 3 bases at V and 4 bases at J, with 13 bases between. Study-wide findings and caveats: The best predictor of response was reported to be early blood T cell clone dynamics, with interferon-beta. There was expansion of tumor-derived TCR clones in blood after radiotherapy plus ipilimumab.

A word on this clone: Its antigen is undetermined.

Clones were sequenced by immunoSEQ multiplex PCR, and TCRdb holds only the in-frame ones, with some missing. The data contain approximately 60,000 clones, almost 85% of them singletons. Those patients who had chemo-refractory metastatic non-small-cell lung cancer were given focal radiation along with CTLA-4 blockade through ipilimumab. This sequence joins TRBV29-1 and TRBJ2-1; maybe TRBD2 (5 bases). The clonotype originates from a human donor with non-small cell lung cancer whose response to radiotherapy plus ipilimumab could not be evaluated. The sample here was peripheral blood, taken from a patient treated with radiotherapy plus ipilimumab. The CDR3 sequence: CSVDLSPGYNEQFF. The DNA for the CDR3 is TGCAGCGTTGACCTTAGCCCGGGGTACAATGAGCAGTTCTTC.